This TCR beta chain was captured in a study of blood T cell repertoires in COVID-19. Looking at the study overall: Acute and convalescent COVID-19 specimens originated in the United States, Italy and Spain. Sources were T cells, B-cell-depleted T cells, or PBMCs; the material itself was cDNA or gDNA.

The CDR3 has 15 residues. Germline values: CDR1 SSHAT, CDR2 FNYEAQ (reference sequence). As handled by the study authors: Quantification of nucleated cells was approximated via reference gene primer amplification. The method was immunoSEQ multiplex PCR; TCRdb's version includes in-frame clones alone and lacks a portion of them. V and J calls plus clone size are reproduced from that table; the DNA served to infer D and trimming. The sample has approximately 91,000 clones; roughly three quarters are singletons. To note about this clone: At one boundary the junction diverges from the germline segment, which might be a read error.

The chain joins TRBV7-7 to TRBJ2-5, with a tentative D call TRBD2 (7 bases). Sequencing input: peripheral blood. The TCR comes from a woman older than 75 with acute or convalescent COVID-19. This chain's CDR3 is CASSLGGGEQETQYF. CDR3 DNA: TGTGCTAGCAGCTTAGGGGGGGGCGAGCAAGAGACCCAGTACTTC. Supplemented by reference TRBV7-7 and TRBJ2-5, the full variable domain reads GAGVSQSPRYKVTKRGQDVTLRCDPISSHATLYWYQQALGQGPEFLTYFNYEAQPDKSGLPSDRFSAERPEGSISTLTIQRTEQRDSAMYRCASSLGGGEQETQYFGPGTRLLVL.